This TCR beta chain was sequenced during a study of blood T cells in healthy people across ages (dated by TCRdb to about 2015). Concerning the study at large: In model experiments, roughly one uniquely barcoded TCR beta cDNA molecule per two T cells was captured by template switching. The donors were divided into four age groups: young (average around 16 years), middle-aged (around 41), aged (approximately 59) and long-lived (more than 75). The study measured age-related changes in TCR beta repertoire diversity using deep sequencing normalized with unique cDNA molecular identifiers. Two additional independent replicas of 1 million unique cDNA reads from the same blood draw were analyzed for two donors (one aged 18 to 30 and one aged 80 or older).

Concerning this clonotype itself: This clone's antigen is unknown. No quality values exist for individual bases; no much larger clone is one base distant.

The roughly 39 donors, aged about 6 to 95 years, were systemically healthy Caucasian individuals from Russia. Each donor gave ten milliliters of peripheral blood, collected into EDTA-treated Vacutainer tubes. PBMCs were isolated by Ficoll-Paque density-gradient centrifugation, with at least 6 million obtained per sample. Trizol reagent was used to extract total RNA from the PBMCs, yielding at least 5.5 micrograms per sample. For every donor, an aliquot of PBMCs went through flow cytometry to measure the percentages of naive CD45RAhigh/CD27high T cells. The receptor library was made with 5' RACE. TCRdb names Illumina HiSeq 2500 as the instrument used. A second PCR of about 6 to 12 cycles was run with a J-beta primer mix and a sample-barcoded 5' primer. A template-switch 5' adaptor carrying 12 random nucleotides introduced a unique molecular identifier onto each TCR beta cDNA molecule. Each sample yielded at least 3 million CDR3-containing paired-end reads. First-strand cDNA was synthesized from all RNA with the Mint cDNA synthesis kit, primed by a TRBC-specific oligonucleotide. Following uracil-DNA glycosylase treatment, all cDNA underwent a first 18-cycle PCR with the universal primers M1SS and BC2_uni_R. Processing in the source paper ran as follows. Each sample was normalized by randomly selecting 1 million high-quality reads, each carrying a distinct molecular identifier. Reads with shared molecular identifiers were discarded instead of being binned into consensus sequences. CDR3 identification, clonotype clustering and error correction used MiTCR with a Q25 quality threshold and the strictest error-elimination algorithm. Lower-bound total TCR beta diversity was estimated with a nonparametric unseen species model using Euler transformation. Using fastp trimming at Q25 and MiXCR clonotype assembly, TCRdb reanalyzed the public sequencing data and kept in-frame beta chains. CDR3 protein duplicates are merged, each entry listing the most common genes and DNA. These V and J calls rely on TCRdb rather than the paper's analysis. The sample table shows 900,000 to 950,000 distinct CDR3 sequences, and about 27% are seen once. Roughly 10% of the sample belongs to the ten largest clones.

The CDR3 starts with the cysteine, ends with the phenylalanine, and has 14 residues. Only the CDR3 DNA stays, 42 bases, in frame from base 1. V loses 2 bases, J loses 2 bases, and the germline ends lie 10 bases apart. In the germline V gene, CDR1 corresponds to MNHEY and CDR2 to SVGEGT. Points the paper makes about the study in general: Conclusive comparison of naive and antigen-experienced compartments was prevented by the profiling of bulk unsorted PBMCs. Compared with the aged group, the long-lived group had more naive CD4+ T cells, fewer expanded clones and increased TCR diversity, suggesting age selection. Estimates of total diversity based on one million sequenced T cells were considered lower bounds and underestimates. A strong correlation was found between observed TCR beta diversity and the percentage of naive T cells measured by flow cytometry. Because donor CMV infection status was unknown, age-related changes in expanded clonotypes were potentially confounded. Observed TCR beta diversity per million T cells fell roughly linearly with age, and a significant reduction was already apparent by age approximately 40.

These data were also filed under a second study, of T cells of mothers and their children. As noted in the second study: Nine systemically healthy Caucasian individuals, comprising three mothers and their six children, were included as donors. cDNA synthesis consumed the entire amount of extracted RNA, loaded at 1.5 ug RNA in each 15 ul reaction. In the second PCR, sample barcodes and 2-4 random nucleotides were introduced via the M1S primer. Over 9 million TCR beta CDR3 reads came from each mother, compared with a few million reads from each child. In both related and unrelated pairs, thymic selection shapes the output of TCR recombination in a similar way, with inherited differences having only a minor effect. Normalized repertoire overlap in related mother-child pairs was always slightly higher than in unrelated mother-child pairs, but the difference was never significant. Persistent microchimeric T cell clones were not detected, at a sensitivity of 85 to 100 clones per million clonotypes. The study used deep NGS to compare TCR beta repertoires of mothers and children, seeking features distinguishing related mother-child pairs from unrelated individuals. The mean age was around 40 +/- 4 years for the mothers and approximately 11 +/- 4 years for the children. After adapter ligation with NEBNext reagents, the libraries were sequenced on Illumina HiSeq 2000 with 100+100 nt paired-end reads. To avoid cross-contamination, the mother libraries and the child libraries were prepared a month apart and sequenced in separate runs. For each donor, between roughly 500,000 and 2,200,000 distinct TCR beta clonotypes were identified. Naive TCR beta clonotypes were estimated from low-frequency clonotypes matched to each donor's FACS-determined naive share, without sorting.

The TCR originated in a woman aged 40-49 years in good health. Sequencing input: blood. The rearranged chain carries TRBV6-2 or TRBV6-3 and TRBJ2-7, with the identity of the D gene unclear. For the CDR3, the sequence is CASSYGPYTYEQYF. The bases read TGTGCCAGCAGTTACGGGCCATACACCTACGAGCAGTACTTC.